Below are 23 T cell receptor beta chains sequenced from a single sample in a study of radiotherapy plus CTLA-4 blockade in lung cancer. The assay was immunoSEQ multiplex PCR, and TCRdb's table has in-frame clones only and misses some. The sample consists of about 88,000 clones, approximately 75% of them appearing once. The source was peripheral blood, collected from a patient treated with radiotherapy plus ipilimumab. These receptors were taken from a human donor with non-small cell lung cancer that progressed on radiotherapy plus ipilimumab.

The chain uses TRBV5-1 and TRBJ2-3, with TRBD1 matching 8 bases. V lost 2 bases and J lost 3; bases outside the gene matches: 11. This CDR3 has 17 residues. Germline V gene sequence: CDR1 SGHRS, CDR2 YFSETQ. The CDR3 nucleotides are TGCGCCAGCAGCTTATCCGGACAGGGTGGTCTGACAGATACGCAGTATTTT. Amino acid sequence: CASSLSGQGGLTDTQYF.

The chain is built from TRBV5-6 and TRBJ2-5, with D perhaps matching TRBD2 (6 bases). Germline CDR1 reads SGHDT; CDR2 reads YYEEEE. The CDR3 contains 16 residues. V lost 2 bases and J 3 bases, leaving 17 bases between the germline ends. The CDR3 DNA sequence: TGTGCCAGCAGCTTACTCTCCGGGACTGTCGAAGAGACCCAGTACTTC. It translates to CASSLLSGTVEETQYF.

The rearrangement joins TRBV7-9 to TRBJ2-7, with unresolved D. The length of the CDR3 is 12 residues. Germline assignment: CDR1 SEHNR and CDR2 FQNEAQ (reference sequence). Trimming pared 1 base from V and 7 bases from J, leaving 8 bases between. The CDR3 here is CASSLEVGEQYF. The CDR3 nucleotides read TGTGCCAGCAGCTTAGAAGTAGGAGAGCAGTACTTC.

The chain links TRBV7-6 to TRBJ2-7, with TRBD2 matching 7 bases. CDR1 SGHVS and CDR2 FNYEAQ come from the germline V gene. V was pared by 3 bases and J by 6 bases, with 8 bases of the junction left unmatched. The CDR3 totals 14 residues. CDR3 DNA: TGTGCCAGCAGCTTCAGCGGGATGTTCTCCGAGCAGTACTTC. Its translation: CASSFSGMFSEQYF.

J is TRBJ1-5 and V is TRBV2; 7 bases match TRBD1. The CDR3 length is 15 residues. CDR1 and CDR2 (germline): SNHLY, FYNNEI. V shed 4 bases and J 1 base; nucleotides not matched to a gene: 4. The CDR3 spells CASSVNRGSNQPQHF. The CDR3 bases are TGTGCCAGCAGTGTCAACAGGGGAAGCAATCAGCCCCAGCATTTT.

The rearrangement uses TRBV2 and TRBJ2-1; no clear D. Germline CDR1 is SNHLY and CDR2 is FYNNEI. Trimming took off 5 bases at V and 2 bases at J, with 13 bases between the two ends. This CDR3 spans 15 amino acids. The CDR3 reads CASSNTVSTYNEQFF. DNA of the CDR3: TGTGCCAGCAGTAACACGGTGAGCACCTACAATGAGCAGTTCTTC.

By share of the sample, this clone is medium-sized. V gene TRBV7-3 combines with J gene TRBJ2-1; 9 nucleotides agree with TRBD1. CDR3 length: 15 amino acids. Trimming at V came to 5 bases and at J to 6 bases, leaving 8 bases not matched to a gene. The germline V gene encodes CDR1 SGHTA and CDR2 FQGTGA. CDR3 nucleotide sequence: TGTGCCAGCAGCCCTACAGGGGGCAATCGCAATGAGCAGTTCTTC. Its protein product is CASSPTGGNRNEQFF.

The J gene is TRBJ2-3, the V gene TRBV29-1, with D perhaps matching TRBD2 (7 bases). V was shortened by 6 bases and J by 1 base, with 14 bases between the two germline ends. Per germline, CDR1 SQVTM and CDR2 ANQGSEA. This CDR3 has 14 residues. The CDR3 loop is CSVGGRGRTDTQYF. CDR3 nucleotide sequence: TGCAGCGTGGGGGGGCGGGGGCGCACAGATACGCAGTATTTT.

The genes are TRBV30 and TRBJ2-6, with a possible D match to TRBD2 (6 bases). There are 17 residues in the CDR3. In germline, CDR1 is GTSNPN, CDR2 SVGIG (reference sequence). Trimming stripped 1 base from V and 2 bases from J, with 15 bases between. The DNA for the CDR3 is TGTGCCTGGAGTGGGGACTGGGGGGATCCTGGGGCCAACGTCCTGACTTTC. Amino acid sequence: CAWSGDWGDPGANVLTF.

This chain links TRBV2 with TRBJ1-1, with TRBD1 identical over 10 bases. Losses at the gene ends were 7 bases for V and 5 bases for J; bases not matched to a gene: 10. CDR3 length equals 15 residues. Looked up from germline, CDR1 is SNHLY and CDR2 is FYNNEI. CDR3 bases: TGTGCCAGCACCCTTTCTTGGACAGGGGGGACTGAAGCTTTCTTT. Amino acids: CASTLSWTGGTEAFF. Looking up the rest from reference TRBV2 and TRBJ1-1 gives the full variable domain: EPEVTQTPSHQVTQMGQEVILRCVPISNHLYFYWYRQILGQKVEFLVSFYNNEISEKSEIFDDQFSVERPDGSNFTLKIRSTKLEDSAMYFCASTLSWTGGTEAFFGQGTRLTVV.

This chain links TRBV7-9 with TRBJ2-7; 7 nucleotides line up with TRBD1. V gave up 5 bases and J gave up 2 bases; unmatched junction bases: 6. Looked up from germline, CDR1 is SEHNR and CDR2 is FQNEAQ (reference sequence). This CDR3 has 14 amino acids. This CDR3 reads CASSPGTATYEQYF. As DNA, the CDR3 is TGTGCCAGCAGCCCCGGGACAGCCACCTACGAGCAGTACTTC.

The chain has TRBV5-6 and TRBJ2-5; D is unresolved. V lost 0 bases and J 5 bases, leaving 5 bases between the germline ends. Germline V lookup: CDR1 SGHDT, CDR2 YYEEEE. This CDR3 comprises 12 residues. The CDR3 here is CASSLARETQYF. The CDR3 region has the DNA TGTGCCAGCAGCTTGGCCCGGGAGACCCAGTACTTC. The complete variable domain, with remaining parts taken from reference TRBV5-6 and TRBJ2-5, reads DAGVTQSPTHLIKTRGQQVTLRCSPKSGHDTVSWYQQALGQGPQFIFQYYEEEERQRGNFPDRFSGHQFPNYSSELNVNALLLGDSALYLCASSLARETQYFGPGTRLLVL.

The V call is TRBV5-5, the J call TRBJ2-7, with 10 nucleotides matching TRBD2. Germline lookup yields CDR1 SGHKS and CDR2 YYEKEE (reference sequence). This CDR3 region has 15 residues. The V gene end was trimmed by 0 bases and the J gene end by 2 bases; junction bases not matched to a gene: 2. The CDR3 loop reads CASSLDLAGAYEQYF. In DNA, the CDR3 is TGTGCCAGCAGCTTGGATCTAGCGGGGGCCTACGAGCAGTACTTC.

This clone occurred a few times. V gene TRBV6-1 combines with J gene TRBJ2-5; TRBD2 aligns across 9 bases. V trimming: 4 bases; J trimming: 5 bases; junction bases outside the gene matches: 11. CDR1 MNHNS and CDR2 SASEGT come from the germline V gene. This CDR3 has 16 residues. The CDR3 nucleotides are TGTGCCAGCAGTGGGTGGGCGGGAGGGCCCGAGGAGACCCAGTACTTC. Its protein product is CASSGWAGGPEETQYF.

This rearrangement joins TRBV27 to TRBJ2-3; maybe TRBD2 (5 bases). Trimming took off 6 bases at V and 5 bases at J, with 12 bases between the two ends. CDR1 is MNHEY, CDR2 SMNVEV, per germline (reference sequence). This CDR3 region has 13 residues. In DNA, the CDR3 is TGTGCCAGCAGGGAACTAGATGGAGATACGCAGTATTTT. This encodes CASRELDGDTQYF.

This clone turned up a few times. CDR3 residues: CASSIPLSSYNEQFF. CDR3 nucleotide sequence: TGTGCCAGCAGTATCCCGTTGAGCTCCTACAATGAGCAGTTCTTC. This chain uses TRBV6-5 with TRBJ2-1; no clear D. This CDR3 region has 15 residues. Germline values: CDR1 MNHEY, CDR2 SVGAGI. V was cut by 5 bases and J by 0 bases, with 11 bases left in between.

This chain uses TRBV9 with TRBJ2-4, with TRBD1 matching over 10 bases. J was trimmed by 6 bases and V by 2 bases; bases with no gene match: 5. Germline V gene lookup returns CDR1 SGDLS and CDR2 YYNGEE. The CDR3 contains 15 residues. CDR3 residues: CASSVGDRGGNIQYF. CDR3 DNA sequence: TGTGCCAGCAGCGTGGGGGACAGGGGAGGAAACATTCAGTACTTC.

The CDR3 reads CASSLAGTGGSETQYF. The CDR3 DNA is TGCGCCAGCAGCTTGGCCGGGACAGGGGGCTCGGAGACCCAGTACTTC. The V call is TRBV5-1, the J call TRBJ2-5, with 12 bases matching TRBD1. Trimming cost V 0 bases and J 5 bases; bases outside gene matches: 5. The germline V gene has CDR1 SGHRS and CDR2 YFSETQ. This CDR3 contains 16 residues.

The chain recombines TRBV7-9 with TRBJ1-4, with 9 positions matching TRBD1. J gave up 5 bases and V 2 bases, and 3 bases lay outside the gene matches. The germline V gene encodes CDR1 SEHNR and CDR2 FQNEAQ (reference sequence). The CDR3 has 15 residues. CDR3 sequence (DNA): TGTGCCAGCAGCTTATTAGGGACAGGGAATGAAAAACTGTTTTTT. As protein: CASSLLGTGNEKLFF.

The chain combines TRBV7-8 with TRBJ2-1; no firm D call. This CDR3 has 14 amino acids. Looked up from germline, CDR1 is SGHVS and CDR2 is FQNEAQ. Trimming stripped 0 bases from V and 6 bases from J, with 9 bases between. Here the CDR3 DNA reads TGTGCCAGCAGCTTAGCGGGCCTGGGCAATGAGCAGTTCTTC. Translating it yields CASSLAGLGNEQFF.

This sequence joins TRBV9 and TRBJ1-3; D is ambiguous. V lost 2 bases and J lost 9, with 18 bases in between. The germline V gene has CDR1 SGDLS and CDR2 YYNGEE. This CDR3 is 15 amino acids long. CDR3 sequence (DNA): TGTGCCAGCAGCGTGGGTACAGCCCGGGGTGTCACCATATATTTT. Translation: CASSVGTARGVTIYF.

The chain joins TRBV2 to TRBJ1-1; TRBD1 aligns across 7 bases. The CDR3 has 14 residues. CDR1 and CDR2 from the germline V gene are SNHLY and FYNNEI. Unmatched junction bases numbered 6, after V lost 8 bases and J lost 0 bases. For the CDR3, the DNA is TGTGCCAGCGAGCTGGGACAGTTGAACACTGAAGCTTTCTTT. Translated, it gives CASELGQLNTEAFF.

The chain joins TRBV2 to TRBJ2-3; the D is unclear. Deletions cut 6 bases from V and 3 bases from J, with 4 bases between. CDR3 size: 11 residues. Germline values: CDR1 SNHLY, CDR2 FYNNEI. In DNA, the CDR3 is TGTGCCAGCAGCCTTACAGATACGCAGTATTTT. Translating gives CASSLTDTQYF. Full variable domain (missing parts from reference TRBV2 and TRBJ2-3): EPEVTQTPSHQVTQMGQEVILRCVPISNHLYFYWYRQILGQKVEFLVSFYNNEISEKSEIFDDQFSVERPDGSNFTLKIRSTKLEDSAMYFCASSLTDTQYFGPGTRLTVL.